Detailed here is one T cell receptor (beta chain). What it binds is not known. The data belong to a study of T-cell reconstitution after alpha-beta-depleted transplantation in children. General study points: When one year had passed after transplant, most T-cell counts and diversity came from newly produced T cells. Several hundred expanded graft clones reportedly were the source of alpha-beta T cells about two months after transplant.

Between the trimmed V and J ends, which lost 6 bases and 2 bases, there was a span of 26 bases. This CDR3 is 19 amino acids long. Germline V gene lookup returns CDR1 SGHAT and CDR2 FQDESV (reference sequence). The library targeted TCRbeta and was prepared with unique molecular identifiers. MiXCR, run by TCRdb on the PCR reads, gives a single entry per CDR3 protein. The sample yields 90,000 to 100,000 distinct CDR3 sequences, around 22% seen once. This receptor was identified in a boy aged 2-15 years with acute lymphoblastic leukemia, due to receive a stem cell transplant. The chain has TRBV11-1 and TRBJ2-1; D call uncertain. The sequences come from PBMCs, collected before TCRalphabeta/CD19-depleted stem cell transplant. The chain's CDR3 is CASSTALIQSDGPYNEQFF. DNA of the CDR3: TGTGCCAGCAGTACAGCCCTCATTCAATCAGACGGTCCCTACAATGAGCAGTTCTTC. Looking up the rest from reference TRBV11-1 and TRBJ2-1 gives the full variable domain: EAEVAQSPRYKITEKSQAVAFWCDPISGHATLYWYRQILGQGPELLVQFQDESVVDDSQLPKDRFSAERLKGVDSTLKIQPAELGDSAMYLCASSTALIQSDGPYNEQFFGPGTRLTVL.